These 5 T cell receptor beta chains originate from one sample sequenced in a study of blood T cell repertoires in COVID-19 (dated by TCRdb to 2018 to 2021). The protocol used for the library was the immunoSEQ multiplex PCR assay. TCRdb retrieved this table from immuneACCESS and kept in-frame rearrangements only. Not all clones are present; in checked studies, unresolved V genes account for under half, and no reason is known for the remainder. This sample has around 80,000 clones in its table, and 82% of those were observed once. The ten biggest clones cover approximately 25% of the sample. Sequenced sample: peripheral blood. The receptors originated from a human donor in a cohort sampled during active COVID-19.

CDR3 DNA sequence: TGCGCCAGCAGTTCAGGGGGCGGGTTACGAGGCTACACCTTC. It encodes CASSSGGGLRGYTF. The chain couples TRBV5-1 to TRBJ1-2; 8 bases map to TRBD1. Germline V gives CDR1 SGHRS, CDR2 YFSETQ. V shed 5 bases and J 8 bases; nucleotides not matched to a gene: 11. The CDR3 loop spans 14 amino acids.

This clone was seen a handful of times. The rearrangement joins TRBV7-8 to TRBJ1-5, with 7 bases fitting TRBD1. The CDR3 runs 15 residues. CDR1 and CDR2 from the germline V gene are SGHVS and FQNEAQ. J gave up 0 bases and V 8 bases, and 7 bases lay outside the gene matches. CDR3 sequence reads: CASGDSRNSNQPQHF. The CDR3 bases are TGTGCCAGCGGGGACAGTCGGAATAGCAATCAGCCCCAGCATTTT.

In this sample, this clone turned up once. The chain uses TRBV4-1 and TRBJ2-7; 11 bases fit TRBD2. The CDR3 is 15 amino acids. Germline V CDR1 and CDR2: MGHRA, YSYEKL. The ends lost 4 bases at V and 1 base at J; junction bases unmatched: 3. The CDR3 region has the DNA TGCGCCAGCAGCCCTAGCGGGGGGAGGTCCTACGAGCAGTACTTC. Translated, it gives CASSPSGGRSYEQYF.

The rearrangement uses TRBV2 and TRBJ1-4; a weak D match, TRBD1 (6 bases). V lost 2 bases and J 7 bases, leaving 11 bases between the germline ends. CDR3 length: 14 residues. The germline V gene has CDR1 SNHLY and CDR2 FYNNEI. The CDR3 spells CASSELQGTEKLFF. The CDR3 coding sequence is TGTGCCAGCAGTGAACTACAGGGAACTGAAAAACTGTTTTTT.

The V gene is TRBV23-1, the J gene TRBJ1-1; no firm D call. TRBV23-1 is recorded as an ORF, its role being uncertain. This CDR3 is 11 amino acids long. The V gene lost 8 bases and the J gene lost 1 base, with 5 bases spanning the gap. CDR3 DNA: TGCGCCAGCGGGCCGAACACTGAAGCTTTCTTT. Its translation: CASGPNTEAFF.